The 15 T cell receptor beta chains presented below share a single source sample, sequenced in a study of shared clonotypes between healthy human individuals. CD8 cells regarded as naive lacked CD45RO, were positively chosen for CCR7, and omitted terminally differentiated effector memory CD45RA+ cells. Profiled with immunoSEQ multiplex PCR; TCRdb holds only in-frame clones, not every one. The repertoire holds fewer than 1 million clones, with 96% as singletons. The sample taken for sequencing was naive CD8+ T cells sorted from blood. The receptors were gathered from a man aged 30 to 39 in good health.

This clone was observed once. This same CDR3 is encoded by further DNA sequences in the sample. The V gene is TRBV5-5, the J gene TRBJ2-7; TRBD1 matches 7 bases. Germline V gives CDR1 SGHKS, CDR2 YYEKEE (reference sequence). The V and J ends lost 4 bases and 2 bases, in that order; junction bases with no gene match: 3. The CDR3 consists of 13 residues. The CDR3 reads CASSLDRAYEQYF. The CDR3 nucleotides read TGTGCCAGCAGCCTTGACAGGGCCTACGAGCAGTACTTC.

This chain links TRBV27 with TRBJ2-7; D is undetermined. In germline, CDR1 is MNHEY, CDR2 SMNVEV (reference sequence). The V gene lost 3 bases and the J gene lost 3 bases, with 18 bases spanning the gap. The CDR3 spans 16 residues. The CDR3 here is CASSLTPPLVGYEQYF. The CDR3 DNA reads as TGTGCCAGCAGTTTGACTCCCCCTCTAGTCGGCTACGAGCAGTACTTC.

This chain joins TRBV10-3 and TRBJ2-7, with D possibly being TRBD2 (6 bases). Germline V gene lookup returns CDR1 ENHRY and CDR2 SYGVKD. The CDR3 has 14 residues. V gave up 10 bases and J gave up 1 base, with 17 bases separating them. The CDR3 region is CATTLGGGSYEQYF. The DNA for the CDR3 is TGTGCCACCACCTTGGGGGGAGGATCCTACGAGCAGTACTTC.

This chain uses TRBV6-6 with TRBJ2-7; the match to TRBD1 covers 7 bases. The CDR3 has 14 residues. Germline lookup yields CDR1 MNHNY and CDR2 SVGAGI (reference sequence). J gave up 1 base and V 3 bases, and 3 bases lay outside the gene matches. The CDR3 DNA follows: TGTGCCAGCAGTTATAGGGACAGATCCTACGAGCAGTACTTC. Protein product: CASSYRDRSYEQYF.

The chain employs TRBV27 and TRBJ2-3; TRBD2 agrees at 7 bases. V shed 2 bases and J 1 base; nucleotides not matched to a gene: 9. The germline V gene has CDR1 MNHEY and CDR2 SMNVEV (reference sequence). The CDR3 consists of 17 residues. The CDR3 region has the DNA TGTGCCAGCAGTTTACGGCCACTAGCGTACGGCACAGATACGCAGTATTTT. Amino acids: CASSLRPLAYGTDTQYF.

The gene calls are TRBV7-9 and TRBJ2-5; TRBD1 aligns across 7 bases. Germline CDR1 is SEHNR and CDR2 is FQNEAQ (reference sequence). The V gene end was trimmed by 11 bases and the J gene end by 1 base; junction bases not matched to a gene: 4. The CDR3 contains 12 residues. The chain's CDR3 is CAGQDLQETQYF. CDR3 bases: TGTGCCGGACAGGACCTCCAAGAGACCCAGTACTTC.

This clone has only one observation. The rearrangement links TRBV7-9 to TRBJ2-7; 8 nucleotides agree with TRBD2. CDR3 length: 14 residues. Germline values: CDR1 SEHNR, CDR2 FQNEAQ (reference sequence). After removal of 3 bases from V and 7 bases from J, the junction contained 8 bases not matched to a gene. CDR3 coding DNA: TGTGCCAGCAGCTTTGCGGCGGGAGGTTGGGAGCAGTACTTC. Its translation is CASSFAAGGWEQYF. The entire variable domain, with the rest obtained from reference TRBV7-9 and TRBJ2-7, is as follows: DTGVSQNPRHKITKRGQNVTFRCDPISEHNRLYWYRQTLGQGPEFLTYFQNEAQLEKSRLLSDRFSAERPKGSFSTLEIQRTEQGDSAMYLCASSFAAGGWEQYFGPGTRLTVT.

This sequence joins TRBV19 and TRBJ2-3; tentatively, D is TRBD2 (6 bases). The CDR3 covers 14 residues. Trimming shortened V by 5 bases and J by 5 bases, and 14 bases separated the two germline ends. CDR1 LNHDA and CDR2 SQIVND come from the germline V gene (reference sequence). The CDR3 bases are TGTGCCAGTAGTTTAGGGGCGCGGGGAGATACGCAGTATTTT. Translation gives CASSLGARGDTQYF.

This chain uses TRBV28 with TRBJ2-5, with D unclear. Trimming took 6 bases from V and 7 from J, leaving 18 bases between them. This CDR3 region has 14 residues. CDR1 and CDR2 (germline): MDHEN, SYDVKM. CDR3 protein: CASSSRMMPRTQYF. The CDR3 DNA reads TGTGCCAGCAGCTCCCGGATGATGCCGAGGACCCAGTACTTC.

J is TRBJ2-1 and V is TRBV7-2; a weak D match, TRBD2 (6 bases). Trimming shortened V by 4 bases and J by 5 bases, and 12 bases separated the two germline ends. There are 14 residues in the CDR3. Looked up from germline, CDR1 is SGHTA and CDR2 is FQGNSA. The CDR3 DNA sequence: TGTGCCAGCAGCTCCCGGGGGTGGAACAATGAGCAGTTCTTC. Protein sequence: CASSSRGWNNEQFF. The full variable domain, rest sourced from reference TRBV7-2 and TRBJ2-1, is GAGVSQSPSNKVTEKGKDVELRCDPISGHTALYWYRQSLGQGLEFLIYFQGNSAPDKSGLPSDRFSAERTGGSVSTLTIQRTQQEDSAVYLCASSSRGWNNEQFFGPGTRLTVL.

V usage is TRBV7-6 and J usage is TRBJ1-2, with D unresolved. V lost 3 bases and J lost 5, with 13 bases in between. Germline V lookup: CDR1 SGHVS, CDR2 FNYEAQ. The CDR3 length is 14 residues. The CDR3 coding sequence is TGTGCCAGCAGCTTCATGGACGGTGATTATGGCTACACCTTC. It codes for CASSFMDGDYGYTF.

The V call is TRBV9, the J call TRBJ1-1; TRBD1 agrees at 10 bases. The CDR3 loop spans 13 amino acids. The germline V gene has CDR1 SGDLS and CDR2 YYNGEE. The J segment lost 11 bases and the V segment lost 2 bases, leaving 6 bases of the junction unmatched. CDR3 sequence (DNA): TGTGCCAGCAGCGTCGGGACAGGGGTTGATGCTTTCTTT. Amino acids: CASSVGTGVDAFF.

The chain combines TRBV5-6 with TRBJ2-7; D gene uncertain. The CDR3 consists of 12 residues. Trimming stripped 2 bases from V and 3 bases from J, with 6 bases between. Per germline, CDR1 SGHDT and CDR2 YYEEEE. The CDR3 nucleotides are TGTGCCAGCAGCTTAGGGCACTACGAGCAGTACTTC. Translating gives CASSLGHYEQYF. Full variable domain (rest looked up from reference TRBV5-6 and TRBJ2-7): DAGVTQSPTHLIKTRGQQVTLRCSPKSGHDTVSWYQQALGQGPQFIFQYYEEEERQRGNFPDRFSGHQFPNYSSELNVNALLLGDSALYLCASSLGHYEQYFGPGTRLTVT.

V gene TRBV7-8 combines with J gene TRBJ1-5; tentatively, D is TRBD1 (6 bases). V was trimmed by 5 bases and J by 4 bases, leaving 27 bases between them. This CDR3 region has 19 residues. Germline V gives CDR1 SGHVS, CDR2 FQNEAQ. CDR3 nucleotides: TGTGCCAGCAGCCGAGAGGCCACAGGGCAGAAACTAGCAAATCAGCCCCAGCATTTT. Translating gives CASSREATGQKLANQPQHF.

The rearrangement links TRBV7-8 to TRBJ2-1; 9 nucleotides align to TRBD2. J gave up 7 bases and V 2 bases, and 12 bases lay outside the gene matches. CDR3 length: 17 amino acids. The germline CDR1 and CDR2 sequences are SGHVS and FQNEAQ. The CDR3 coding sequence is TGTGCCAGCAGCTTAAGGGGGGGGTCTAGCGGGAAGAATGAGCAGTTCTTC. Its protein is CASSLRGGSSGKNEQFF.